This T cell receptor (beta chain) originates from a study of blood T cell repertoires in COVID-19. Turning to the study itself: Sites in the United States, Italy and Spain provided acute and convalescent COVID-19 samples. PBMCs, B-cell-depleted T cells, or T cells were the source of the cDNA or gDNA that made up the material.

Per the authors' pipeline: It was from reference gene primer amplification that nucleated cell counts were estimated. TCRdb's copy holds only in-frame clones and misses some; the assay was immunoSEQ multiplex PCR. That table supplies the V and J calls and clone size; D and trimming were determined from the DNA. The sample has over 50,000 clones, 84% seen once. Germline values: CDR1 ENHRY, CDR2 SYGVKD. This CDR3 region has 14 residues. Unmatched junction bases numbered 4, after V lost 0 bases and J lost 9 bases. The receptor's source is a man aged 50 to 60 with acute or convalescent COVID-19. The sequenced sample consisted of peripheral blood. The V call is TRBV10-3, the J call TRBJ2-1; 8 bases map to TRBD2. The CDR3 DNA reads as TGTGCCATCAGTGAGTCGTCGGGAGGGTTTGAGCAGTTCTTC. It codes for CAISESSGGFEQFF.